This T cell receptor (beta chain) was found in a study of CD8 T cells in Susac syndrome. Sequencing targeted TCR beta in blood CD8+ and CD4+ T cells. RNA, at about 0.5 to 1 ug, was reverse transcribed with random hexamers. Across 54 Vbeta and 13 Jbeta, immunoSEQ multiplex PCR amplified TCR beta CDR3. TCRdb fed the immunoSEQ multiplex PCR reads into MiXCR, producing one record per CDR3 protein. The sample lists around 270,000 distinct CDR3 sequences; roughly 85% were seen once. There are 16 residues in the CDR3. Germline V lookup: CDR1 MNHNS, CDR2 SASEGT. V was pared by 6 bases and J by 3 bases, with 11 bases of the junction left unmatched.

The rearrangement joins TRBV6-1 to TRBJ1-1; the match to TRBD1 covers 9 bases. Sequencing used CD8+ T cells from PBMCs. The sequence came from a human donor with multiple sclerosis. CDR3 nucleotides: TGTGCCAGCAGGATAGGACAGGGGATAAGCGACACTGAAGCTTTCTTT. Translation: CASRIGQGISDTEAFF.